The present entry profiles one T cell receptor (beta chain) with its context. Antigen specificity is unknown. V lost 4 bases, J lost 11 bases, and 10 bases lay in between. Germline loops: CDR1 SGHDT, CDR2 YYEEEE. The CDR3 spans 11 residues. The beta constant-region primer was an equimolar mix of two oligonucleotides covering TRBC1 and TRBC2. Nested alpha and beta constant-region primers with the SP2 primer drove four PCR rounds on ligated cDNA. TCRdb fed the UMI-ligation and nested PCR reads into MiXCR, producing one record per CDR3 protein. The data show roughly 140,000 distinct CDR3 sequences, more than 15% seen once. These data originate in a study of naive and memory T cell subsets. The study's findings and limits: Especially in CD8 cells, naive repertoires contained a few larger clonotypes, possibly CD45RA-re-expressing memory cells.

The source material was naive CD8+ T cells from blood. The chain combines TRBV5-6 with TRBJ2-1; maybe TRBD1 (5 bases). This TCR was recovered from a human donor in good health. The CDR3 here is CASSEDTKQFF. DNA of the CDR3: TGTGCCAGCAGCGAGGACACTAAGCAGTTCTTC.